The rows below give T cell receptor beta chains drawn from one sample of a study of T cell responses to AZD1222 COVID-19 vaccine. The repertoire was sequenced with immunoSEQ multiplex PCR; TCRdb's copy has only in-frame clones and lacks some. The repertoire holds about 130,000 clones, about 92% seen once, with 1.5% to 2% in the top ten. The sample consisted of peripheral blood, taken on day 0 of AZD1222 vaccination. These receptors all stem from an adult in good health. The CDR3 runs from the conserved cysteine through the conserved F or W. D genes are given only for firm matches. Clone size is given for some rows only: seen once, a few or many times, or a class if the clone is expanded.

CATSEAGSSALGEQYF	TGTGCCACCAGTGAGGCGGGATCCTCCGCATTAGGCGAGCAGTACTTC	few	NA	TRBV24-1	TRBJ2-7
CASSLVEGAYEQYF	TGTGCCAGCAGTTTGGTAGAGGGGGCATACGAGCAGTACTTC	NA	TRBD1	TRBV28	TRBJ2-7
CASSPDNEKLFF	TGTGCCAGCAGCCCCGATAATGAAAAACTGTTTTTT	NA	NA	TRBV7-8	TRBJ1-4
CASSVLSGGAGDTQYF	TGTGCCAGCAGCGTACTGAGCGGGGGGGCCGGAGATACGCAGTATTTT	once	TRBD2	TRBV9	TRBJ2-3
CASSLWTGGSYEQYF	TGCGCCAGCAGCCTCTGGACAGGGGGCTCCTACGAGCAGTACTTC	NA	TRBD1	TRBV4-1	TRBJ2-7
CAIRATGGRTEAFF	TGTGCCATCAGGGCGACAGGGGGAAGAACTGAAGCTTTCTTT	NA	TRBD1	TRBV10-3	TRBJ1-1
CATSRANGPQETQYF	TGTGCCACCAGCAGGGCGAACGGACCCCAAGAGACCCAGTACTTC	once	NA	TRBV15	TRBJ2-5
CASLKNPGGEYGYTF	TGTGCCAGCCTAAAAAACCCGGGGGGGGAATATGGCTACACCTTC	NA	NA	TRBV2	TRBJ1-2
CASSFTGGAGNTIYF	TGTGCCAGCAGTTTTACAGGGGGCGCGGGAAACACCATATATTTT	NA	TRBD1	TRBV6-5	TRBJ1-3
CASSYSVGGQDTQYF	TGTGCCAGCAGTTACTCGGTAGGGGGCCAAGATACGCAGTATTTT	NA	TRBD1	TRBV6-5	TRBJ2-3
CASSPGLAGGTDTQYF	TGTGCCAGCAGCCCGGGACTAGCGGGGGGTACAGATACGCAGTATTTT	NA	TRBD2	TRBV5-4	TRBJ2-3
CAISELVRYEQYF	TGTGCCATCAGTGAATTGGTAAGGTACGAGCAGTACTTC	few	NA	TRBV10-3	TRBJ2-7
CASSSLNEKLFF	TGTGCCAGCAGCTCCCTTAATGAAAAACTGTTTTTT	few	NA	TRBV5-4	TRBJ1-4
CASSSGFTGFNQPQHF	TGTGCCAGCAGTTCGGGGTTTACAGGGTTCAATCAGCCCCAGCATTTT	NA	NA	TRBV28	TRBJ1-5
CASSPPLPGGAEQYF	TGTGCCAGCTCACCACCGCTCCCGGGGGGGGCCGAGCAGTACTTC	NA	TRBD2	TRBV18	TRBJ2-7
CASSLGADTQYF	TGTGCCAGCAGTTTAGGGGCAGATACGCAGTATTTT	NA	NA	TRBV2	TRBJ2-3
CASSQDPGDQPQHF	TGCGCCAGCAGCCAAGACCCGGGGGATCAGCCCCAGCATTTT	NA	NA	TRBV4-1	TRBJ1-5
CASSLLAGGPNEQFF	TGTGCCAGCAGCTTACTAGCGGGGGGGCCCAATGAGCAGTTCTTC	NA	TRBD2	TRBV9	TRBJ2-1
CASSRTGDYLDTQYF	TGTGCCAGCAGTAGGACAGGAGACTACCTCGATACGCAGTATTTT	NA	TRBD1	TRBV3-1/TRBV3-2	TRBJ2-3
CASGKGQGYNEQFF	TGTGCCAGTGGCAAGGGACAGGGGTACAATGAGCAGTTCTTC	NA	TRBD1	TRBV7-8	TRBJ2-1
CASSTAEGIDDPQDTQYF	TGTGCCAGTAGTACGGCGGAGGGGATCGACGATCCCCAAGATACGCAGTATTTT	NA	NA	TRBV19	TRBJ2-3
CASSLGIGLSYNEQFF	TGTGCCAGCAGTTTGGGTATTGGACTAAGCTACAATGAGCAGTTCTTC	NA	NA	TRBV27	TRBJ2-1
CASSEPRRGGYSPLHF	TGTGCCAGCAGTGAACCCCGAAGGGGGGGCTATTCACCCCTCCACTTT	NA	NA	TRBV25-1	TRBJ1-6
CASSQGGEEAEAFF	TGCGCCAGCAGCCAAGGAGGGGAAGAAGCTGAAGCTTTCTTT	NA	NA	TRBV4-1	TRBJ1-1
CASSRDTDYEQYF	TGTGCCAGCAGTCGGGACACGGATTACGAGCAGTACTTC	NA	NA	TRBV2	TRBJ2-7
CASSTDTPDTQYF	TGTGCCAGTAGTACAGATACCCCAGATACGCAGTATTTT	once	NA	TRBV19	TRBJ2-3
CASSQGTGNYGYTF	TGCGCCAGCAGCCAAGGTACAGGGAACTATGGCTACACCTTC	NA	NA	TRBV4-3	TRBJ1-2
CSVVSHEQFF	TGCAGCGTTGTTTCCCATGAGCAGTTCTTC	NA	NA	TRBV29-1	TRBJ2-1
CASSSQGYEQYF	TGTGCCAGCAGTTCCCAGGGTTACGAGCAGTACTTC	NA	NA	TRBV6-5	TRBJ2-7
CASRGLSRNVNTQYF	TGTGCCAGTAGGGGGTTGAGCCGAAATGTAAATACGCAGTATTTT	NA	NA	TRBV19	TRBJ2-3
CASSQQGLAGYNEQFF	TGCGCCAGCAGCCAACAGGGACTAGCGGGATACAATGAGCAGTTCTTC	NA	TRBD2	TRBV4-3	TRBJ2-1
CASSDGQGPNYGYTF	TGTGCCAGTAGTGACGGACAGGGTCCTAACTATGGCTACACCTTC	NA	TRBD1	TRBV19	TRBJ1-2
CASSGTGLSNQPQHF	TGTGCCAGCAGCGGTACGGGACTGAGCAATCAGCCCCAGCATTTT	NA	NA	TRBV6-2/TRBV6-3	TRBJ1-5
CASSLRTAWMGEQFF	TGTGCCAGCAGCTTAAGGACGGCCTGGATGGGTGAGCAGTTCTTC	NA	NA	TRBV5-4	TRBJ2-1
CASSGQPKETQYF	TGTGCCAGCAGCGGACAGCCAAAAGAGACCCAGTACTTC	NA	NA	TRBV11-3	TRBJ2-5
CASSLALQSFYGYTF	TGTGCCAGCAGCTTAGCGTTACAGAGCTTCTATGGCTACACCTTC	NA	NA	TRBV7-8	TRBJ1-2
CASSARGGLAQPQHF	TGTGCCAGCAGCGCCCGGGGAGGGCTCGCTCAGCCCCAGCATTTT	few	NA	TRBV7-2	TRBJ1-5
CASSLISGGLRDYGYTF	TGTGCCAGCAGTCTCATATCCGGGGGCCTAAGGGACTATGGCTACACCTTC	NA	NA	TRBV27	TRBJ1-2
CASSHLLTGHEQYF	TGTGCCAGCAGCCATCTACTGACAGGGCACGAGCAGTACTTC	NA	TRBD1	TRBV3-1/TRBV3-2	TRBJ2-7
CASSFADGGSSYGYTF	TGTGCCAGCAGCTTTGCAGACGGGGGCTCCTCCTATGGCTACACCTTC	NA	NA	TRBV5-5	TRBJ1-2
CAITRTDANYGYTF	TGTGCCATCACCCGGACAGATGCTAACTATGGCTACACCTTC	NA	NA	TRBV10-3	TRBJ1-2
CASSPKPPGTGSNQPQHF	TGTGCCAGTAGTCCCAAGCCCCCCGGGACAGGGAGCAATCAGCCCCAGCATTTT	NA	TRBD1	TRBV19	TRBJ1-5
CASSGTGGNEQFF	TGTGCCAGCTCAGGGACAGGGGGGAATGAGCAGTTCTTC	NA	TRBD1	TRBV18	TRBJ2-1
CASSLQLAGDLPTRQYF	TGCGCCAGCAGCCTCCAACTAGCCGGGGACCTACCTACGAGGCAGTACTTC	NA	NA	TRBV4-3	TRBJ2-7
CASSLGTSGVNNEQFF	TGTGCCAGCAGCTTAGGGACTAGCGGGGTTAACAATGAGCAGTTCTTC	NA	TRBD2	TRBV11-3	TRBJ2-1
CAISEYGGNTGELFF	TGTGCCATCAGTGAGTACGGGGGGAACACCGGGGAGCTGTTTTTT	NA	NA	TRBV10-3	TRBJ2-2
CASSLEGAGGPSEQYF	TGTGCCAGCAGCTTAGAGGGGGCGGGGGGGCCATCCGAGCAGTACTTC	NA	TRBD2	TRBV7-2	TRBJ2-7
CASSVGGDSSYGYTF	TGTGCCAGCAGCGTAGGGGGGGACTCATCCTATGGCTACACCTTC	NA	NA	TRBV9	TRBJ1-2
CASSQEGGGPYNEQFF	TGCGCCAGCAGCCAAGAGGGAGGGGGGCCCTACAATGAGCAGTTCTTC	NA	NA	TRBV4-3	TRBJ2-1
CASSTWTGNGYTF	TGTGCCAGCAGCACCTGGACAGGGAATGGCTACACCTTC	NA	TRBD1	TRBV9	TRBJ1-2
CASSPLWGLSYNEQFF	TGTGCCAGCAGCCCCCTGTGGGGACTGTCCTACAATGAGCAGTTCTTC	NA	NA	TRBV7-9	TRBJ2-1
CSARGGYGYTF	TGCAGTGCTAGGGGGGGTTATGGCTACACCTTC	NA	NA	TRBV20-1	TRBJ1-2
CASSLEPPSTGGTEAFF	TGTGCCAGCAGCCTCGAACCCCCGTCGACAGGCGGGACTGAAGCTTTCTTT	once	NA	TRBV3-1/TRBV3-2	TRBJ1-1
CASSQYRGGQPQHF	TGCGCCAGCAGCCAATACAGGGGGGGTCAGCCCCAGCATTTT	NA	TRBD1	TRBV4-1	TRBJ1-5
CASSYRIGRGPNSNQPQHF	TGTGCCAGCAGTTACCGTATAGGGCGGGGCCCGAATAGCAATCAGCCCCAGCATTTT	NA	NA	TRBV6-2/TRBV6-3	TRBJ1-5
CASSPGGESYEQYF	TGTGCCAGCAGCCCCGGGGGTGAGTCCTACGAGCAGTACTTC	NA	NA	TRBV3-1/TRBV3-2	TRBJ2-7